The clone carrying this T cell receptor beta chain has just one count. The V gene lost 3 bases and the J gene lost 5 bases, with 16 bases spanning the gap. This CDR3 spans 15 amino acids. The data belong to a study of blood T cells in healthy people across ages. Combining a sample-barcoded 5' primer with a J-beta primer mix, a second PCR ran for 7 to 11 cycles. TCRdb re-derived calls from the 5' RACE reads in MiXCR, one entry per CDR3 protein. This sample yields 600,000 to 800,000 distinct CDR3 sequences, of which roughly half are seen a single time; roughly 13% belongs to the top ten. The source of this sequence is a woman older than 75 in good health. V gene TRBV12-3 or TRBV12-4 combines with J gene TRBJ2-5; possible D gene TRBD1, 5 bases. Sequencing was done on a sample of blood. The CDR3 spells CASSFRAGLWETQYF. The DNA of the CDR3 is TGTGCCAGCAGTTTTAGGGCAGGGCTGTGGGAGACCCAGTACTTC.